These 5 T cell receptor beta chains were sequenced from one sample in a study of cytomegalovirus exposure and HLA in healthy donors. The protocol was immunoSEQ multiplex PCR, while the TCRdb copy is restricted to in-frame clones and leaves out a portion. The repertoire includes about 220,000 clones, about 91% of them detected once, and 2.9% sits in the top ten. The sequenced sample consisted of PBMCs. The receptor set was obtained from a woman aged 18-30 years in good health and CMV-seronegative.

V and J are TRBV28 and TRBJ2-7; TRBD1 aligns across 9 bases. Germline V gives CDR1 MDHEN, CDR2 SYDVKM. Losses at the gene ends were 3 bases for V and 7 bases for J; bases not matched to a gene: 10. The CDR3 has 15 residues. The CDR3 protein is CASSLGGTGLGEQYF. The CDR3 region has the DNA TGTGCCAGCAGTTTGGGCGGGACAGGGCTGGGAGAGCAGTACTTC.

The V gene is TRBV28, the J gene TRBJ1-1, with unresolved D. V gave up 5 bases and J gave up 1 base, with 8 bases separating them. The CDR3 loop spans 13 amino acids. In germline, CDR1 is MDHEN, CDR2 SYDVKM. Here the CDR3 DNA reads TGTGCCAGCAGTACCGCGGGGAACACTGAAGCTTTCTTT. It specifies CASSTAGNTEAFF. Full variable domain (remainder filled in from reference TRBV28 and TRBJ1-1): DVKVTQSSRYLVKRTGEKVFLECVQDMDHENMFWYRQDPGLGLRLIYFSYDVKMKEKGDIPEGYSVSREKKERFSLILESASTNQTSMYLCASSTAGNTEAFFGQGTRLTVV.

The rearrangement uses TRBV7-9 and TRBJ2-7; D is possibly TRBD1 (6 bases). V lost 5 bases and J lost 5, with 19 bases in between. CDR3 length equals 15 residues. Per the germline V gene, CDR1 is SEHNR and CDR2 is FQNEAQ (reference sequence). The CDR3 coding sequence is TGTGCCAGCAGCCCCGGGGTCAGGGGCCTTGACGAGCAGTACTTC. Translation gives CASSPGVRGLDEQYF.

The chain joins TRBV7-2 to TRBJ1-5; D unclear. In germline, CDR1 is SGHTA, CDR2 FQGNSA. The germline V and J ends were trimmed by 5 bases and 0 bases, with 11 bases remaining between them. The CDR3 has 15 residues. CDR3 residues: CASSPGSYSNQPQHF. The DNA for the CDR3 is TGTGCCAGCAGCCCCGGGAGTTATAGCAATCAGCCCCAGCATTTT.

The CDR3 here is CASSLFRGQEKLFF. DNA for the CDR3: TGTGCCAGCAGTTTGTTCAGGGGACAGGAAAAACTGTTTTTT. This chain joins TRBV28 and TRBJ1-4; 7 bases map to TRBD1. The CDR3 is made up of 14 amino acids. The V gene end was trimmed by 3 bases and the J gene end by 8 bases; junction bases not matched to a gene: 6. CDR1 MDHEN and CDR2 SYDVKM come from the germline V gene.